The following is a TCR beta chain sequence with its context. Its target is not known. A junction boundary mismatches the germline segment, possibly from a read error. The data were taken from a study of blood T cells in healthy people across ages. Study-wide points: Per million T cells, the diversity of TCR beta decreased roughly linearly as age advanced.

Then a second PCR, running roughly 7 to 11 cycles, was carried out with a sample-barcoded 5' primer and a J-beta primer mix. TCRdb re-called the 5' RACE reads with MiXCR, one entry per CDR3 protein. The table includes 750,000 to 950,000 distinct CDR3 sequences, about 48% detected once. CDR3 size: 17 residues. CDR1 is ENHRY, CDR2 SYGVKD, per germline. The sequencing sample was made of blood. V is TRBV10-3 and J is TRBJ2-1; the match to TRBD2 covers 12 bases. The sequence was obtained from a man of 80 years or more in good health. In nucleotides, the CDR3 is TGTGCCGTCAGTGGGACCTTCGGGACTAGCGGGTACAATGAGCAGTTCTTC. It is translated as CAVSGTFGTSGYNEQFF.